This T cell receptor (beta chain) was captured by sequencing in a study of blood T cell repertoires in COVID-19. As for the study in general: Sites in the United States, Italy and Spain provided acute and convalescent COVID-19 samples. From T cells, B-cell-depleted T cells, or PBMCs came the material, which was cDNA or gDNA.

Methods used by the authors: Scientists estimated how many nucleated cells there were by amplifying reference gene primers. Clones were sequenced by immunoSEQ multiplex PCR, and TCRdb holds only the in-frame ones, with some missing. For V, J and clone size, that table is used; D and trimming come from the DNA. The sample contains 30,000 to 40,000 clones, approximately 79% of which appear only once. The V and J ends lost 4 bases and 2 bases respectively, with 9 bases between them. This CDR3 has 13 amino acids. Germline V gene data show CDR1 as MNHNY and CDR2 as SVGAGI (reference sequence). The genes are TRBV6-6 and TRBJ2-7, with no clear D. Sequences were obtained from peripheral blood. This TCR was recovered from a man in his 70s with acute or convalescent COVID-19. CDR3 in DNA: TGTGCCAGCAGTTCGGCGGTAGCCTACGAGCAGTACTTC. Protein product: CASSSAVAYEQYF.